The rows below give T cell receptor beta chains drawn from one sample of a study of CD8+CD57+ T cells in acquired aplastic anemia. In TCRdb, the reads were re-called with MiXCR into one record per CDR3 protein. The profile covers approximately 200,000 distinct CDR3 sequences, with 61% appearing a single time and around 28% taken by the ten largest. Sequenced input: sorted CD4+, CD8+, or CD8+CD57+ T cells (not recorded which) from PBMCs. These receptors all stem from a human donor in good health. The CDR3 runs from the conserved cysteine through the conserved F or W. D genes are given only for firm matches. Rows may omit the clone size; those that give it use once, few, many or a size class.

CDR3 DNA,CDR3 protein,clone size,V gene,J gene,D gene
TGTGCCAGCACGAGACTAGCGGGAGACAACTCCTACAATGAGCAGTTCTTC,CASTRLAGDNSYNEQFF,few,TRBV2,TRBJ2-1,TRBD2
TGTGCCACCAGTGACTCCGGACCGTTTTCACCCCTCCACTTT,CATSDSGPFSPLHF,NA,TRBV24-1,TRBJ1-6,NA
TGCAGTGCTAGAGAATGGGACAGACTCACAGATACGCAGTATTTT,CSAREWDRLTDTQYF,NA,TRBV20-1,TRBJ2-3,TRBD1
TGCAGTGCTAGATTTCCTTCTATTAACACTGAAGCTTTCTTT,CSARFPSINTEAFF,NA,TRBV20-1,TRBJ1-1,NA
TGTGCCAGCAGTTACTCGACTCCGGAACAGCCCCAGCATTTT,CASSYSTPEQPQHF,NA,TRBV2,TRBJ1-5,NA
TGCAGTGCTAGGACTCCTATAGGGACAGGGCGTCAGCCCCAGCATTTT,CSARTPIGTGRQPQHF,NA,TRBV20-1,TRBJ1-5,TRBD1
TGTGCCAGCAGTGACTCAGGGGGATCCACCGGGGAGCTGTTTTTT,CASSDSGGSTGELFF,many,TRBV6-4,TRBJ2-2,NA
TGTGCCAGCAGCCTAGGGGGGGGATACTCTGAAGCTTTCTTT,CASSLGGGYSEAFF,many,TRBV7-3,TRBJ1-1,NA
TGCAGTGCTAGGGACAGGAGGAGCTCCTACGAGCAGTACTTC,CSARDRRSSYEQYF,many,TRBV20-1,TRBJ2-7,TRBD1
TGTGCCACCGGGGACCGTTCCTACGAGCAGTACTTC,CATGDRSYEQYF,NA,TRBV15,TRBJ2-7,NA
TGTGCCAGCAGCTTTACAGGGGGATGGGATGAAAAACTGTTTTTT,CASSFTGGWDEKLFF,many,TRBV7-9,TRBJ1-4,TRBD1
TGTGCCATCAGTGATTCGGTGGACGCTCCCTTAGGCTATAATTCACCCCTCCACTTT,CAISDSVDAPLGYNSPLHF,NA,TRBV10-3,TRBJ1-6,NA
TGTGCCATCAGTGAGTCGTACACAGGGGGCAGGTCGAAGACTGAAGCTTTCTTT,CAISESYTGGRSKTEAFF,NA,TRBV10-3,TRBJ1-1,TRBD1
TGTGCCAGCAGCGAAGAAGGGGGCCTAAGTGGTGACACCATATATTTT,CASSEEGGLSGDTIYF,NA,TRBV7-6,TRBJ1-3,TRBD1
TGCAGCGTTTTAGCGGGAAACACCGGGGAGCTGTTTTTT,CSVLAGNTGELFF,once,TRBV29-1,TRBJ2-2,TRBD2
TGTGCCAGTAGTAAAGTGTCAGTGGGTGGATCCTACGAGCAGTACTTC,CASSKVSVGGSYEQYF,many,TRBV19,TRBJ2-7,NA
TGCAGCGTTGAAGATGTTGGGGGGCGAATTCTGAACGAGCAGTACTTC,CSVEDVGGRILNEQYF,NA,TRBV29-1,TRBJ2-7,NA
TGTGCCAGCAGTGAAAGGGACCTAGCCAAAAACATTCAGTACTTC,CASSERDLAKNIQYF,few,TRBV6-5,TRBJ2-4,NA
TGTGCCAGCAGGACTAGTTGGTACAATGAGCAGTTCTTC,CASRTSWYNEQFF,once,TRBV2,TRBJ2-1,NA